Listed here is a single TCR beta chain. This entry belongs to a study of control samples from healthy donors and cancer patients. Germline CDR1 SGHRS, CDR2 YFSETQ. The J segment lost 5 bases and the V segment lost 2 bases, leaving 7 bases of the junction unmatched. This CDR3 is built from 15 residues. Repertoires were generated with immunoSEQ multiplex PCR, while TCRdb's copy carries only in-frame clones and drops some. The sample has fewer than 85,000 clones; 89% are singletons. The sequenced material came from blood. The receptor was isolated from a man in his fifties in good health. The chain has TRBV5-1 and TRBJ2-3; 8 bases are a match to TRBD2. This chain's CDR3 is CASSLDGGALDTQYF. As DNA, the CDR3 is TGCGCCAGCAGCTTAGACGGGGGGGCCTTAGATACGCAGTATTTT.